This T cell receptor beta chain was observed in a study of blood T cells in healthy people across ages. Study-wide points: The study could not conclusively compare naive and antigen-experienced cells, given its unsorted PBMCs. The percentage of naive T cells correlated strongly with TCR beta diversity.

Comment on this clonotype: Antigen specificity is unknown.

A second PCR, run for roughly 6 to 11 cycles, used a sample-barcoded 5' primer plus a J-beta primer mix. Every cDNA molecule carried a tag from a template-switch adaptor bearing 12 random nucleotides. TCRdb reprocessed the 5' RACE reads via MiXCR and lists one record per CDR3 protein. Among about 780,000 distinct CDR3 sequences listed, less than 60% were seen once. Per the germline V gene, CDR1 is SGDLS and CDR2 is YYNGEE. The V gene lost 0 bases and the J gene lost 11 bases, with 29 bases spanning the gap. The CDR3 runs to 18 residues. Sequenced: blood. The sequence was collected from a man aged 80 or over in good health. The V and J genes are TRBV9 and TRBJ2-5, with D possibly being TRBD2 (6 bases). The CDR3 region is CASSVAGGGRALIDEQYF. CDR3 DNA sequence: TGTGCCAGCAGCGTAGCAGGTGGAGGGCGCGCGTTAATCGATGAGCAGTACTTC.